This T cell receptor beta chain was sequenced during a study of siplizumab effects on memory and regulatory T cells. Points from the study as a whole: An assignable phenotype, naive or memory, was missing from roughly 77-94% of proliferating CD4+ or CD8+ clones.

Comments on this clone: Its antigen is as yet unknown.

This table comes from immunoSEQ multiplex PCR, and its TCRdb copy is limited to in-frame clones, with some not included. Of 70,000 or so clones listed, more than 80% are singletons. The clonotype originates from a human donor in good health. The sample was CD8+ T cells sorted from blood.

The CDR3 spells CASSPNPGITEAFF. The CDR3 bases are TGTGCCAGTAGTCCGAATCCAGGGATCACTGAAGCTTTCTTT. The chain links TRBV19 to TRBJ1-1, with D maybe TRBD1 (5 bases). The CDR3 sequence is 14 residues long. Germline lookup yields CDR1 LNHDA and CDR2 SQIVND (reference sequence). V was trimmed by 5 bases and J by 4 bases, leaving 14 bases between them.